The 20 T cell receptor beta chains below come from one sample, sequenced in a study of shared clonotypes between healthy human individuals. Produced via immunoSEQ multiplex PCR; TCRdb's table is partial and in-frame only. The sample has 2 million to 2.5 million clones, roughly 96% seen once. Source material: naive CD4+ T cells sorted from blood. The subset: CD45RA+ positively selected. The receptors were gathered from a man aged 18 to 29 in good health.

The chain employs TRBV7-9 and TRBJ2-5; D might be TRBD1 or TRBD2, each matching 5 bases. The CDR3 extends over 13 amino acids. Trimming removed 5 bases from V and 7 bases from J, with 14 bases in between. The germline CDR1 and CDR2 sequences are SEHNR and FQNEAQ (reference sequence). CDR3 in amino acids: CASSPGTQWTQYF. The CDR3 nucleotides are TGTGCCAGCAGCCCAGGGACCCAATGGACCCAGTACTTC.

The gene calls are TRBV30 and TRBJ1-6; no clear D gene. V lost 4 bases to trimming and J lost 0 bases, with 4 bases between them. The CDR3 spans 13 residues. Germline V gene data show CDR1 as GTSNPN and CDR2 as SVGIG (reference sequence). DNA for the CDR3: TGTGCCTGGAAGACCTCCTATAATTCACCCCTCCACTTT. The encoded protein is CAWKTSYNSPLHF. Using reference TRBV30 and TRBJ1-6 for the parts outside the CDR3, the full variable domain is SQTIHQWPATLVQPVGSPLSLECTVEGTSNPNLYWYRQAAGRGLQLLFYSVGIGQISSEVPQNLSASRPQDRQFILSSKKLLLSDSGFYLCAWKTSYNSPLHFGNGTRLTVT.

With respect to this clone: A clone one base away is much larger, so this may be a read error. V gene TRBV2 combines with J gene TRBJ1-5; D unresolved. The CDR3 extends over 11 amino acids. Per germline, CDR1 SNHLY and CDR2 FYNNEI. Trimming left V 6 bases short and J 3 bases short, with 3 bases between. DNA of the CDR3: TGTGCCAGCAGGGACAATCAGCCCCAGCATTTT. It codes for CASRDNQPQHF. The full variable domain, its missing parts supplied by reference TRBV2 and TRBJ1-5, is EPEVTQTPSHQVTQMGQEVILRCVPISNHLYFYWYRQILGQKVEFLVSFYNNEISEKSEIFDDQFSVERPDGSNFTLKIRSTKLEDSAMYFCASRDNQPQHFGDGTRLSIL.

The chain couples TRBV5-1 to TRBJ2-3; a possible D gene is TRBD1 (6 bases). V lost 4 bases and J 1 base, leaving 13 bases between the germline ends. This CDR3 comprises 15 residues. Germline V lookup: CDR1 SGHRS, CDR2 YFSETQ. CDR3 sequence: CASSPRGSGTDTQYF. DNA for the CDR3: TGCGCCAGCAGCCCGAGGGGGAGCGGCACAGATACGCAGTATTTT. The complete variable domain, with remaining parts taken from reference TRBV5-1 and TRBJ2-3, reads KAGVTQTPRYLIKTRGQQVTLSCSPISGHRSVSWYQQTPGQGLQFLFEYFSETQRNKGNFPGRFSGRQFSNSRSEMNVSTLELGDSALYLCASSPRGSGTDTQYFGPGTRLTVL.

Comments on this clone: Other nucleotide sequences from this sample produce the same CDR3. This chain uses TRBV7-2 with TRBJ2-5, with D hard to call. CDR1 SGHTA and CDR2 FQGNSA come from the germline V gene. This CDR3 region has 13 residues. Trimming took 1 base from V and 5 from J, leaving 8 bases between them. The CDR3 sequence is CASSLGGRETQYF. Written as DNA, the CDR3 is TGTGCCAGCAGCTTAGGCGGTCGGGAGACCCAGTACTTC.

The chain combines TRBV5-1 with TRBJ2-1, with D perhaps matching TRBD1 (5 bases). Trimming took 2 bases from V and 6 from J, leaving 21 bases between them. This CDR3 spans 17 amino acids. Per germline, CDR1 SGHRS and CDR2 YFSETQ. This chain's CDR3 is CASSFGQGFGPGNEQFF. Written as DNA, the CDR3 is TGCGCCAGCAGCTTCGGGCAGGGTTTCGGTCCGGGCAATGAGCAGTTCTTC.

The chain recombines TRBV9 with TRBJ1-2, with D perhaps TRBD1 (6 bases). Germline CDR1 is SGDLS and CDR2 is YYNGEE. V lost 4 bases to trimming and J lost 4 bases, with 17 bases between them. This CDR3 is 15 amino acids long. The CDR3: CASSSWTEPGYGYTF. The CDR3 DNA sequence: TGTGCCAGCAGCTCTTGGACAGAACCGGGCTATGGCTACACCTTC.

The rearrangement uses TRBV5-1 and TRBJ2-7; 11 bases are shared with TRBD2. The J segment lost 5 bases and the V segment lost 3 bases, leaving 7 bases of the junction unmatched. The CDR3 is 15 amino acids. Germline CDR1 and CDR2: SGHRS and YFSETQ. The DNA of the CDR3 is TGCGCCAGCAGCTCCCTAGCGGGAGGAATCGACGAGCAGTACTTC. Protein: CASSSLAGGIDEQYF.

The chain carries TRBV27 and TRBJ2-5; D may correspond to TRBD1 or TRBD2 (6 bases each). From germline, CDR1 is MNHEY and CDR2 SMNVEV (reference sequence). Trimming removed 6 bases at V and 5 bases at J, with 16 bases between. The CDR3 consists of 14 residues. CDR3 region: CASSGGGNSETQYF. For the CDR3, the DNA is TGTGCCAGCAGCGGAGGGGGAAATAGCGAGACCCAGTACTTC.

V usage is TRBV7-9 and J usage is TRBJ1-6, with 11 bases identical to TRBD1. CDR3 length equals 15 residues. Germline CDR1 is SEHNR and CDR2 is FQNEAQ (reference sequence). The junction had 4 bases not matched to a gene; V was cut back by 4 bases and J by 8 bases. The CDR3 DNA reads TGTGCCAGCAGCTACGGGACAGGGGGTTATTCACCCCTCCACTTT. It yields the protein CASSYGTGGYSPLHF.

The chain is built from TRBV10-1 and TRBJ2-3; the match to TRBD2 covers 11 bases. Germline assignment: CDR1 WNHNN and CDR2 SYGVQD (reference sequence). V gave up 3 bases and J gave up 5 bases; unmatched junction bases: 7. There are 16 residues in the CDR3. The CDR3 is CASSDRVTSGRDTQYF. The CDR3, as DNA: TGCGCCAGCAGTGATAGGGTAACTAGCGGGAGAGATACGCAGTATTTT.

This clone was seen a few times. The V and J genes are TRBV5-1 and TRBJ2-7, with D maybe TRBD1 (6 bases). Germline loops: CDR1 SGHRS, CDR2 YFSETQ. Trimming took 3 bases from V and 2 from J, leaving 9 bases between them. The CDR3 runs to 13 residues. CDR3 nucleotide sequence: TGCGCCAGCAGCTCCCGGACAGCCTACGAGCAGTACTTC. This sequence encodes CASSSRTAYEQYF.

Worth noting for this clone: The germline gene is not matched at one end of the junction; a read error may be the cause. This chain uses TRBV30 with TRBJ1-4; D remains ambiguous. The germline V gene encodes CDR1 GTSNPN and CDR2 SVGIG (reference sequence). This CDR3 spans 12 amino acids. The CDR3 nucleotides read TGTGCCTGCAGTGTGACTAATGAAAAACTGTTTTTT. Residues: CACSVTNEKLFF.

The CDR3 sequence: CASSRDRDSPLHF. CDR3 DNA sequence: TGTGCCAGCAGCCGGGACAGGGACTCACCCCTCCACTTT. V and J are TRBV27 and TRBJ1-6; 9 bases match TRBD1. V lost 6 bases, J lost 10 bases, and 4 bases stayed unmatched. This CDR3 is built from 13 residues. In germline, CDR1 is MNHEY, CDR2 SMNVEV (reference sequence).

The rearrangement joins TRBV5-1 to TRBJ1-6; perhaps TRBD1 as D (5 bases). V was pared by 4 bases and J by 4 bases, with 12 bases between. Germline V gives CDR1 SGHRS, CDR2 YFSETQ. This CDR3 comprises 15 residues. DNA for the CDR3: TGCGCCAGCAGCGAAACGACAGCTTATAATTCACCCCTCCACTTT. Translation gives CASSETTAYNSPLHF.

In the case of this clone: Within the sample, other DNA sequences also encode this same CDR3. The chain couples TRBV20-1 to TRBJ2-7, with D hard to call. Trimming removed 3 bases from V and 0 bases from J, with 3 bases in between. The germline gives CDR1 DFQATT, CDR2 SNEGSKA (reference sequence). CDR3 length equals 11 residues. Here the CDR3 reads CSARTSYEQYF. CDR3 DNA: TGCAGTGCTAGGACCTCCTACGAGCAGTACTTC.

The chain is built from TRBV5-4 and TRBJ2-2, with a weak D call TRBD1 (5 bases). V shed 2 bases and J shed 1 base, with 12 bases lying between them. The length of the CDR3 is 16 residues. Looked up from germline, CDR1 is SGHNT and CDR2 is YYREEE (reference sequence). Here the CDR3 DNA reads TGTGCCAGCAGCTTACCCAGGGCCCAGAACACCGGGGAGCTGTTTTTT. The encoded protein is CASSLPRAQNTGELFF. The full variable domain, in which reference TRBV5-4 and TRBJ2-2 provide the parts outside the CDR3, is ETGVTQSPTHLIKTRGQQVTLRCSSQSGHNTVSWYQQALGQGPQFIFQYYREEENGRGNFPPRFSGLQFPNYSSELNVNALELDDSALYLCASSLPRAQNTGELFFGEGSRLTVL.

This chain links TRBV28 with TRBJ2-2, with 7 bases aligning to TRBD2. CDR3 length equals 15 residues. Germline-derived CDR1 and CDR2 are MDHEN and SYDVKM. J was trimmed by 0 bases and V by 7 bases; bases with no gene match: 5. The CDR3 sequence is CASKGRGANTGELFF. The CDR3 region has the DNA TGTGCCAGCAAGGGACGGGGGGCGAACACCGGGGAGCTGTTTTTT.

This clone was recorded only once. The same CDR3 arises from other DNA sequences in this sample as well. The chain couples TRBV6-6 to TRBJ2-6, with D tentatively TRBD1 or TRBD2 (5 bases each). This CDR3 comprises 15 residues. Trimming took 2 bases from V and 0 from J, leaving 5 bases between them. The germline CDR1 and CDR2 sequences are MNHNY and SVGAGI (reference sequence). The CDR3 DNA follows: TGTGCCAGCAGTTACGGGGGCTCTGGGGCCAACGTCCTGACTTTC. Translation: CASSYGGSGANVLTF.

The rearrangement uses TRBV4-1 and TRBJ2-7, with 9 bases matching TRBD1. Germline assignment: CDR1 MGHRA and CDR2 YSYEKL. This CDR3 has 18 amino acids. V shed 1 base and J 4 bases; nucleotides not matched to a gene: 14. In DNA, the CDR3 is TGCGCCAGCAGCCAAGTTTTTTCGCGGACAGGGGAGCCGTACGAGCAGTACTTC. It is translated as CASSQVFSRTGEPYEQYF.